This T cell receptor (beta chain) was recovered during a study of spatial heterogeneity in lung cancer. Across the study: Strong correlation linked TCR transcript counts in tumor regions to a T cell module score derived from matched bulk RNA-seq. For the average unique TCR and UMI combination, more than eight occurrences appeared in raw reads. Study-level points and caveats: In tumors, expanded intratumoral alpha and beta TCR counts tracked mutation counts. Expanded TCRs that were ubiquitous or regional had counts tracking ubiquitous and regional nonsynonymous mutations, respectively.

TCRdb reanalysed the 5' RACE reads using MiXCR and keeps one entry per CDR3 protein. Counted here are fewer than 15,000 distinct CDR3 sequences, around 3.5% occurring once; the ten biggest clones make up approximately 8.5%. Time point here: sample taken at primary tumor resection. Researchers sequenced whole RNA taken from tumor, nontumor lung or frozen PBMC without sorting. On this clonotype: Antigen specificity is unknown.

Between the trimmed V and J ends, which lost 4 bases and 4 bases, there was a span of 13 bases. CDR1 is MNHEY, CDR2 SMNVEV, per germline (reference sequence). The CDR3 totals 14 residues. The input for sequencing was lung tumor tissue, taken at surgery. V usage is TRBV27 and J usage is TRBJ1-2, with TRBD1 as a possible D gene (6 bases). The origin of this receptor is a male donor with early-stage non-small cell lung cancer. DNA for the CDR3: TGTGCCAGCAGTTCCCTACAGGGACCCTATGGCTACACCTTC. Protein product: CASSSLQGPYGYTF.